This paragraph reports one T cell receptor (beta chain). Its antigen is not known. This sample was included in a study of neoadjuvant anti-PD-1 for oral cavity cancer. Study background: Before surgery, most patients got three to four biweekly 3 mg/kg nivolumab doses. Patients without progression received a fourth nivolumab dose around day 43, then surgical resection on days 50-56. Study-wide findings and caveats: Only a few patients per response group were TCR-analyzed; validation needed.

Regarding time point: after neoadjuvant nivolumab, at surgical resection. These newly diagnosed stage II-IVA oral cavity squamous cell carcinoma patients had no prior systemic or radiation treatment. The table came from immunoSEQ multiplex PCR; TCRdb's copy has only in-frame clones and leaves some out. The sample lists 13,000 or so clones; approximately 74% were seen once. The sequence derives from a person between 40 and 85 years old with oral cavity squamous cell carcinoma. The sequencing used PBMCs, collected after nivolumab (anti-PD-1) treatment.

In nucleotides, the CDR3 is TGTGCCAGCAGCACCGCCGGGACTTCAGAGACCCAGTACTTC. Translating gives CASSTAGTSETQYF. The chain has TRBV7-9 and TRBJ2-5, with D perhaps TRBD2 (6 bases). Germline CDR1 and CDR2: SEHNR and FQNEAQ (reference sequence). Deletions cut 5 bases from V and 4 bases from J, with 14 bases between. The CDR3 has 14 amino acids.